The 13 T cell receptor beta chains below were found in one sample sequenced in a study of T cell responses to AZD1222 COVID-19 vaccine. Sequencing was performed with immunoSEQ multiplex PCR; in TCRdb, only in-frame clones are kept and a portion is missing. The sample carries over 150,000 clones, approximately 91% recorded once. The sequences come from peripheral blood, collected 28 days after the second AZD1222 dose. The receptors originated from an adult who received the AZD1222 COVID-19 vaccine.

Worth noting for this clone: One end of the junction varies from germline; a read error may be responsible. This chain links TRBV7-9 with TRBJ2-7; 7 bases align to TRBD1. This CDR3 region has 13 residues. The V gene's germline CDR1 is SEHNR and CDR2 FQNEAQ (reference sequence). This CDR3 is CASSGTLDRPGDF. For the CDR3, the DNA is TGTGCCAGCAGCGGAACCTTGGACAGGCCCGGGGACTTC. Complete variable domain (other parts from reference TRBV7-9 and TRBJ2-7): DTGVSQNPRHKITKRGQNVTFRCDPISEHNRLYWYRQTLGQGPEFLTYFQNEAQLEKSRLLSDRFSAERPKGSFSTLEIQRTEQGDSAMYLCASSGTLDRPGDFGPGTRLTVT.

This clone came up once. J is TRBJ2-5 and V is TRBV15, with 12 bases fitting TRBD2. CDR1 is LNHNV, CDR2 YYDKDF, per germline (reference sequence). V was clipped by 1 base and J by 3 bases; unmatched bases: 6. This CDR3 has 17 amino acids. The CDR3 DNA sequence: TGTGCCACCAGCAGAGGTGGGACTAGCGGGTGGGAAGAGACCCAGTACTTC. Translation gives CATSRGGTSGWEETQYF.

V gene TRBV28 combines with J gene TRBJ2-7; 11 bases match TRBD1. The V segment lost 7 bases and the J segment 4 bases; nucleotides outside the gene matches: 12. In germline, CDR1 is MDHEN, CDR2 SYDVKM. This CDR3 is 16 amino acids long. For the CDR3, the DNA is TGTGCCAGCAATGATAGACCGGGACAGGGGGGTTACGAGCAGTACTTC. Translated: CASNDRPGQGGYEQYF. Variable domain in full (rest from reference TRBV28 and TRBJ2-7): DVKVTQSSRYLVKRTGEKVFLECVQDMDHENMFWYRQDPGLGLRLIYFSYDVKMKEKGDIPEGYSVSREKKERFSLILESASTNQTSMYLCASNDRPGQGGYEQYFGPGTRLTVT.

This chain links TRBV11-3 with TRBJ1-1, with D maybe TRBD1 (6 bases). The CDR3 extends over 11 amino acids. Germline V gene lookup returns CDR1 SGHNT and CDR2 YENEEA. The germline V and J ends were trimmed by 6 bases and 10 bases, with 12 bases remaining between them. The CDR3 region is CASSEEGGAFF. CDR3 in DNA: TGTGCCAGCAGTGAGGAGGGGGGAGCTTTCTTT.

The chain is built from TRBV18 and TRBJ1-5; D unclear. V shed 8 bases and J shed 9 bases, with 14 bases lying between them. The germline V gene has CDR1 KGHSH and CDR2 LQKENI. This CDR3 has 12 amino acids. CDR3 sequence reads: CASPEDESPQHF. CDR3 DNA sequence: TGTGCCAGCCCCGAGGACGAATCGCCCCAGCATTTT.

This chain links TRBV27 with TRBJ1-5, with D possibly TRBD1 on 5 matching bases. Trimming cost V 2 bases and J 2 bases, with 10 bases left between them. The CDR3 is 15 amino acids. Germline V gene data show CDR1 as MNHEY and CDR2 as SMNVEV (reference sequence). CDR3 loop: CASSLRGWGNQPQHF. DNA of the CDR3: TGTGCCAGCAGTTTAAGGGGATGGGGCAATCAGCCCCAGCATTTT.

The gene calls are TRBV10-2 and TRBJ2-3; 7 bases match TRBD2. Germline assignment: CDR1 WSHSY and CDR2 SAAADI. V lost 4 bases to trimming and J lost 1 base; unmatched junction nucleotides: 2. This CDR3 region has 14 residues. CDR3 in DNA: TGCGCCAGCAGTGTAGCGGGTCGCACAGATACGCAGTATTTT. Amino acid sequence: CASSVAGRTDTQYF.

This sequence joins TRBV14 and TRBJ2-7; D call uncertain. This CDR3 comprises 18 residues. V lost 1 base to trimming and J lost 0 bases, with 19 bases between them. From germline, CDR1 is SGHDN and CDR2 FVKESK. In DNA, the CDR3 is TGTGCCAGCAGCCAAGGAATTTCGGACCCGTTAAGCTCCTACGAGCAGTACTTC. Translating it yields CASSQGISDPLSSYEQYF.

The rearrangement uses TRBV28 and TRBJ2-3; D might be TRBD1 or TRBD2, each matching 5 bases. Germline V gene data show CDR1 as MDHEN and CDR2 as SYDVKM. Trimming took off 7 bases at V and 7 bases at J, with 9 bases between the two ends. The CDR3 loop spans 11 amino acids. The CDR3 protein is CASTEGNTQYF. CDR3 coding DNA: TGTGCCAGCACCGAGGGGAATACGCAGTATTTT.

The DNA for the CDR3 is TGTGCCAGCACCCTTGACAGGCTGAATGCTGAAGCTTTCTTT. Protein product: CASTLDRLNAEAFF. The rearrangement links TRBV6-5 to TRBJ1-1; tentatively, D is TRBD1 (6 bases). Per germline, CDR1 MNHEY and CDR2 SVGAGI. The CDR3 covers 14 residues. Trimming stripped 7 bases from V and 6 bases from J, with 18 bases between.

The chain combines TRBV15 with TRBJ1-4; D gene uncertain. The CDR3 runs to 14 residues. From germline, CDR1 is LNHNV and CDR2 YYDKDF (reference sequence). Trimming stripped 1 base from V and 0 bases from J, with 3 bases between. The CDR3 nucleotides read TGTGCCACCAGCAGAGGACCAACTAATGAAAAACTGTTTTTT. Protein sequence: CATSRGPTNEKLFF.

The chain has TRBV28 and TRBJ1-2; D possibly corresponds to TRBD1 (5 bases). The germline CDR1 and CDR2 sequences are MDHEN and SYDVKM. The V end lost 5 bases, the J end lost 8 bases, and 12 bases lay between the germline ends. This CDR3 region has 12 residues. CDR3 amino acids: CASSPKGRGYTF. In DNA form, the CDR3 reads TGTGCCAGCAGTCCCAAGGGGAGAGGCTACACCTTC.

The chain combines TRBV10-1 with TRBJ2-7, with a weak D call TRBD2 (5 bases). CDR3 length: 14 amino acids. The ends were cut back, 4 bases at V and 0 bases at J, with 10 bases in the middle. Germline CDR1 WNHNN, CDR2 SYGVQD (reference sequence). The DNA of the CDR3 is TGCGCCAGCAGTGCCGTAGCGTTCTCCTACGAGCAGTACTTC. This translates into CASSAVAFSYEQYF.